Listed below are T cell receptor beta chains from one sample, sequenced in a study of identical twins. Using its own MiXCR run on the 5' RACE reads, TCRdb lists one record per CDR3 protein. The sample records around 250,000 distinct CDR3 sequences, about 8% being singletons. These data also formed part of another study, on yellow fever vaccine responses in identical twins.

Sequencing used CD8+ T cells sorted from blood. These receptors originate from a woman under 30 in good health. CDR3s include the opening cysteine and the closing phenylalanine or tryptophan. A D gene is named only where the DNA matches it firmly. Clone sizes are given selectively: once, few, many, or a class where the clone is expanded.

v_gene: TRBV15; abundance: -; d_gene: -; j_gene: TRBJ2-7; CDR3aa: CATSVDSEGYEQYF; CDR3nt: TGTGCCACAAGTGTAGACTCCGAAGGGTACGAGCAGTACTTC
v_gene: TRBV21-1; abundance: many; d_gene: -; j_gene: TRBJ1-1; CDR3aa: CASSKVGFQDTEAFF; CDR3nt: TGTGCCAGCAGCAAAGTGGGGTTCCAGGACACTGAAGCTTTCTTT
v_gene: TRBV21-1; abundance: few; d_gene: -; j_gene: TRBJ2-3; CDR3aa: CASSTQSDSDTQYF; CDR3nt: TGTGCCAGCAGCACACAGAGTGACTCAGATACGCAGTATTTT
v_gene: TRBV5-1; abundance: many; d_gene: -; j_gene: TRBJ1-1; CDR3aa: CASSLSGPTTEAFF; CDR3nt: TGCGCCAGCAGCTTGTCTGGTCCGACCACTGAAGCTTTCTTT
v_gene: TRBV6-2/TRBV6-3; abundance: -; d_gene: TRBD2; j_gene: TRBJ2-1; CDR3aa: CASTALGLADNEQFF; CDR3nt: TGTGCCAGCACCGCATTGGGACTAGCGGACAATGAGCAGTTCTTC
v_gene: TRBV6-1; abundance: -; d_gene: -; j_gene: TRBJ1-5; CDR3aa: CASSPGLSGNQPQHF; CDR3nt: TGTGCCAGCAGTCCAGGGTTGTCTGGCAATCAGCCCCAGCATTTT
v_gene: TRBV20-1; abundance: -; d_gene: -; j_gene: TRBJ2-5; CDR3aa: CSARGLARKGTQYF; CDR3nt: TGCAGTGCTAGGGGCTTGGCTAGAAAAGGGACCCAGTACTTC
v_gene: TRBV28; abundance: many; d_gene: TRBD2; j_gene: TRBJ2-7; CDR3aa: CASNIWTSGSPSSYEQYF; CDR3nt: TGTGCCAGCAATATATGGACTAGCGGGAGCCCGAGCTCCTACGAGCAGTACTTC
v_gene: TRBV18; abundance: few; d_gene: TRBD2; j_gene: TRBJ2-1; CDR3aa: CASSPGDYSYEQFF; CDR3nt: TGTGCCAGCTCACCAGGGGACTATTCCTATGAGCAGTTCTTC
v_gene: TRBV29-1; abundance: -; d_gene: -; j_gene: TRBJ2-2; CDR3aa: CSVDVTGELFF; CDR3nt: TGCAGCGTTGATGTCACCGGGGAGCTGTTTTTT
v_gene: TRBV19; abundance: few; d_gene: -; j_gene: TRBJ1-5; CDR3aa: CASSMSAYSNQPQHF; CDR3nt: TGTGCCAGTAGTATGTCAGCTTATAGCAATCAGCCCCAGCATTTT
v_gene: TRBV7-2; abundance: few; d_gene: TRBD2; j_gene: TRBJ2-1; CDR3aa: CASSLDSGMNEQFF; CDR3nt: TGTGCCAGCAGCTTAGATAGCGGGATGAATGAGCAGTTCTTC
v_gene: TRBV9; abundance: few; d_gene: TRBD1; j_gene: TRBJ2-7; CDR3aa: CASGDRGGNEQYF; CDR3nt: TGTGCCAGCGGGGACAGGGGGGGCAACGAGCAGTACTTC
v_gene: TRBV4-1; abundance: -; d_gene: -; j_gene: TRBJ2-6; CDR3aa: CASSLWGSGANVLTF; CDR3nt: TGCGCCAGCAGCCTATGGGGGTCTGGGGCCAACGTCCTGACTTTC
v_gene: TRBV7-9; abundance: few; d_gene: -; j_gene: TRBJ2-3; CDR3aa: CASSSSGDLTDTQYF; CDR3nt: TGTGCCAGCAGCTCCTCAGGGGATCTCACAGATACGCAGTATTTT
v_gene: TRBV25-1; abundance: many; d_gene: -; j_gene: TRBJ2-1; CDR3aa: CASSGGTEQFF; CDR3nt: TGTGCCAGCAGTGGTGGGACAGAGCAGTTCTTC
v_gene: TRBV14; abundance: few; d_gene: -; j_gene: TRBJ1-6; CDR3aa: CASSQPFPVGSPLHF; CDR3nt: TGTGCCAGCAGCCAACCCTTCCCGGTGGGTTCACCCCTCCACTTT
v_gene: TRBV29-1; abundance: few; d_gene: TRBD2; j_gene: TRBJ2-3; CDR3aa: CSVLAGVSRDTQYF; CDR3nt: TGCAGCGTTCTAGCGGGAGTCAGCCGGGATACGCAGTATTTT
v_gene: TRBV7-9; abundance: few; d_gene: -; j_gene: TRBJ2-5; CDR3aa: CASSKTGEGETQYF; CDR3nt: TGTGCCAGCAGCAAGACAGGGGAGGGAGAGACCCAGTACTTC
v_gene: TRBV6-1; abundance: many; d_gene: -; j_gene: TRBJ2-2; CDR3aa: CASSDDTFDTGELFF; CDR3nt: TGTGCCAGCAGTGACGACACCTTTGACACCGGGGAGCTGTTTTTT
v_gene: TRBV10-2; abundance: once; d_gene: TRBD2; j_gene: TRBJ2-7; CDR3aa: CAGSGSPAYEQYF; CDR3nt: TGCGCCGGCAGCGGGAGCCCCGCCTACGAGCAGTACTTC
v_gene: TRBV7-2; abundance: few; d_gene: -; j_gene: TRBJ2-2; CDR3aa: CASSTDFGTGELFF; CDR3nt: TGTGCCAGCAGCACGGACTTCGGCACCGGGGAGCTGTTTTTT
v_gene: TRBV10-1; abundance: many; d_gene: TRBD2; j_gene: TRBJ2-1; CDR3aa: CASSELGLAPSSYNEQFF; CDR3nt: TGCGCCAGCAGTGAGTTGGGACTAGCCCCTAGCTCCTACAATGAGCAGTTCTTC
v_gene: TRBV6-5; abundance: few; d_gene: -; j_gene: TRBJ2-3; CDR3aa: CASSVPSDTQYF; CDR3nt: TGTGCCAGCAGTGTGCCCTCGGATACGCAGTATTTT
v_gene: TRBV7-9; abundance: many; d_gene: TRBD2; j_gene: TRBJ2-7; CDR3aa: CASSTTSGRNEQYF; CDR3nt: TGTGCCAGCAGCACAACTAGCGGGAGGAACGAGCAGTACTTC
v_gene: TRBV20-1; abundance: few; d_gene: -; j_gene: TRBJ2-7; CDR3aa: CSAREAGGLYEQYF; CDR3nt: TGCAGTGCTAGAGAGGCAGGGGGGCTCTACGAGCAGTACTTC
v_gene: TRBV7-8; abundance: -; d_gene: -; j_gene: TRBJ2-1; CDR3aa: CASSLDRLSDEQFF; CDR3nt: TGTGCCAGCAGCTTAGATCGACTTAGCGATGAGCAGTTCTTC
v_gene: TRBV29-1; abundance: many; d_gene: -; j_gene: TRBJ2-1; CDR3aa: CSVKIGTSYNEQFF; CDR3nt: TGCAGCGTGAAGATCGGGACGTCCTACAATGAGCAGTTCTTC
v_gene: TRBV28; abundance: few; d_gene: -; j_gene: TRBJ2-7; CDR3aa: CASSLAGSHSYEQYF; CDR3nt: TGTGCCAGCAGTTTGGCGGGATCGCACTCCTACGAGCAGTACTTC
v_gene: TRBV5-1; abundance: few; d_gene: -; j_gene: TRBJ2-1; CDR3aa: CASSLPPDRSSNEQFF; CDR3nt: TGCGCCAGCAGCTTGCCCCCAGACAGGTCTAGCAATGAGCAGTTCTTC
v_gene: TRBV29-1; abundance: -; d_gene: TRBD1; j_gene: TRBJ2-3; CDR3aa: CSAAGGSFLEDTQYF; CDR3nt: TGCAGCGCCGCAGGGGGCTCCTTCTTGGAAGATACGCAGTATTTT
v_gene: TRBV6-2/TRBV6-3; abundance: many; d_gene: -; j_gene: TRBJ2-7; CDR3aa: CASPLGDDEQYF; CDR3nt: TGTGCCAGCCCCTTGGGGGATGACGAGCAGTACTTC
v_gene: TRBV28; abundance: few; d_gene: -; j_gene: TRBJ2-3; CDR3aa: CASSGAGTDTQYF; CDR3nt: TGTGCCAGCAGCGGGGCGGGGACAGATACGCAGTATTTT
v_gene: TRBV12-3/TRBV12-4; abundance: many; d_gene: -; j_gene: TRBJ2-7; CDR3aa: CASKIGGPSQGEQYF; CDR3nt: TGTGCCAGCAAGATTGGCGGCCCGTCACAGGGCGAGCAGTACTTC
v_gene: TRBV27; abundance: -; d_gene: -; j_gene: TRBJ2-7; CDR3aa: CASGPGMGRLAYEQYF; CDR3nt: TGTGCCAGCGGACCCGGTATGGGACGGTTGGCCTACGAGCAGTACTTC
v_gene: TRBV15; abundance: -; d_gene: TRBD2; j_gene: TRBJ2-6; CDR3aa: CATSRLAGPSGANVLTF; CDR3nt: TGTGCCACCAGCAGACTAGCGGGACCCTCTGGGGCCAACGTCCTGACTTTC
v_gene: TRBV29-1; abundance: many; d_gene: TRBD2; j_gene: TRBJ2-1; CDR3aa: CSVETSGQYNEQFF; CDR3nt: TGCAGCGTTGAAACTAGCGGGCAATACAATGAGCAGTTCTTC
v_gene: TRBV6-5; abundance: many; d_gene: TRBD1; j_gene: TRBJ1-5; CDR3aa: CASSYGQGENQPQHF; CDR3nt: TGTGCCAGCAGTTACGGACAGGGGGAAAATCAGCCCCAGCATTTT
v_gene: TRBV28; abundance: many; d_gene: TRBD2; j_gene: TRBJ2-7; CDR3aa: CASSATSGVFYEQYF; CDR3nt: TGTGCCAGCAGTGCAACTAGCGGCGTCTTCTACGAGCAGTACTTC
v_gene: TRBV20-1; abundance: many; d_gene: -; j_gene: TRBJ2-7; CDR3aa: CSARDRSPPGYEQYF; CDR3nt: TGCAGTGCTAGAGATCGTAGCCCGCCGGGCTACGAGCAGTACTTC
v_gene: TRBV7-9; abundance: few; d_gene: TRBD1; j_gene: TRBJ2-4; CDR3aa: CASSSPGQKNIQYF; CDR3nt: TGTGCCAGCAGCTCTCCGGGACAGAAAAACATTCAGTACTTC
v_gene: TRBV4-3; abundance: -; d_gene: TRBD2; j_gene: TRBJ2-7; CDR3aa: CASSQERGGAYEQYF; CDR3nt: TGCGCCAGCAGCCAAGAACGCGGGGGAGCCTACGAGCAGTACTTC
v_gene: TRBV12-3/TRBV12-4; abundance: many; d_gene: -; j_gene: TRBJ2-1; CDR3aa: CATNLGYNEQFF; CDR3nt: TGTGCCACCAATCTCGGGTACAATGAGCAGTTCTTC
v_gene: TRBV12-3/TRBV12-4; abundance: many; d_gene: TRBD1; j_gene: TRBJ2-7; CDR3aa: CASSLSGGIYEQYF; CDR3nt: TGTGCCAGCAGTTTATCAGGGGGCATTTACGAGCAGTACTTC
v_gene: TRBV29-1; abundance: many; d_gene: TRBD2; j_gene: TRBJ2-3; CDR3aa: CSFTGLAGPDPGTDTQYF; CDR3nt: TGCAGCTTTACCGGACTAGCGGGGCCCGATCCCGGCACAGATACGCAGTATTTT
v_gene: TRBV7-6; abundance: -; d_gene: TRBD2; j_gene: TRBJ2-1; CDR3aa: CASSLMAGAPNEQFF; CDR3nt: TGTGCCAGCAGCTTGATGGCGGGAGCGCCCAATGAGCAGTTCTTC